This TCR beta chain was identified during a study of post-analysis software for immune sequencing data. About this clonotype itself: Its antigen is as yet unknown.

Whole-study findings and limits: Significantly lower normalized Chao1 diversity was seen in multiple sclerosis patients than in controls. About 5 TRBV segments appeared more often in patients than in controls, and TRBV5-6, TRBV5-1 and TRBV20-1 were among these.

Germline V lookup: CDR1 ENHRY, CDR2 SYGVKD. There are 14 residues in the CDR3. The germline V and J ends were trimmed by 7 bases and 0 bases, with 11 bases remaining between them. Prepared TCR beta cDNA libraries contained unique molecular identifiers. Out of about 1 to 11 million T cells, 450,000 to 600,000 cDNA molecules were generated. TCRdb re-called the PCR reads through MiXCR, storing one row per CDR3 protein. The sample holds approximately 630,000 distinct CDR3 sequences, approximately 60% seen once. This clonotype was obtained from a girl aged 2 to 9 with multiple sclerosis. Material for sequencing was blood. The chain couples TRBV10-3 to TRBJ2-3; D possibly corresponds to TRBD2 (5 bases). This CDR3 is CAIKGAYSTDTQYF. The CDR3 nucleotides are TGTGCCATCAAGGGAGCGTATAGCACAGATACGCAGTATTTT.